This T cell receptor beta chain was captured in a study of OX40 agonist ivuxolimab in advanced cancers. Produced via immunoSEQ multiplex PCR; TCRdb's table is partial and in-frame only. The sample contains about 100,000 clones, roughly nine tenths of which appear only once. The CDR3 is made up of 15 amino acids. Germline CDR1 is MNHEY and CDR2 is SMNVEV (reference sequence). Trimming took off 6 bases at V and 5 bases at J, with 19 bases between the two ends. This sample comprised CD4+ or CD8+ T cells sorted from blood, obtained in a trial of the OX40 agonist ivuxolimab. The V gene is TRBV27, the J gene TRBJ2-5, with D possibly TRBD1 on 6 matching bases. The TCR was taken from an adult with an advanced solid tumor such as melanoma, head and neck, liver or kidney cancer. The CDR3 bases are TGTGCCAGCAGCCGCAGGGGCCTAGGGGGTGAGACCCAGTACTTC. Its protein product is CASSRRGLGGETQYF.